This T cell receptor (beta chain) emerged from a study of blood T cell repertoires in COVID-19. For the study at large: The study drew acute and convalescent COVID-19 samples from the United States, Italy and Spain. The cDNA or gDNA used as material had been derived from T cells, B-cell-depleted T cells, or PBMCs.

Source study methods: Nucleated cell counts were estimated from reference gene primer amplification. Assay used: immunoSEQ multiplex PCR; TCRdb lists only in-frame clones, some missing. For V, J and clone size, that table is used; D and trimming come from the DNA. The sample gives under 250,000 clones, about 89% of which show up once; around 6.5% is in the top ten. Germline CDR1 reads SGHNT; CDR2 reads YYREEE (reference sequence). This CDR3 comprises 16 residues. V trimming: 3 bases; J trimming: 9 bases; junction bases outside the gene matches: 13. The source of this sequence is a man between 60 and 75 years old who had recovered from COVID-19. Sequencing was done on a sample of peripheral blood. The V and J genes are TRBV5-4 and TRBJ2-1; 9 bases are a match to TRBD2. The CDR3 DNA is TGTGCCAGCAGCTCCAAAACTAGCGGGCCAGCGGGTGAGCAGTTCTTC. It is translated as CASSSKTSGPAGEQFF. The full variable domain, its missing parts supplied by reference TRBV5-4 and TRBJ2-1, is ETGVTQSPTHLIKTRGQQVTLRCSSQSGHNTVSWYQQALGQGPQFIFQYYREEENGRGNFPPRFSGLQFPNYSSELNVNALELDDSALYLCASSSKTSGPAGEQFFGPGTRLTVL.